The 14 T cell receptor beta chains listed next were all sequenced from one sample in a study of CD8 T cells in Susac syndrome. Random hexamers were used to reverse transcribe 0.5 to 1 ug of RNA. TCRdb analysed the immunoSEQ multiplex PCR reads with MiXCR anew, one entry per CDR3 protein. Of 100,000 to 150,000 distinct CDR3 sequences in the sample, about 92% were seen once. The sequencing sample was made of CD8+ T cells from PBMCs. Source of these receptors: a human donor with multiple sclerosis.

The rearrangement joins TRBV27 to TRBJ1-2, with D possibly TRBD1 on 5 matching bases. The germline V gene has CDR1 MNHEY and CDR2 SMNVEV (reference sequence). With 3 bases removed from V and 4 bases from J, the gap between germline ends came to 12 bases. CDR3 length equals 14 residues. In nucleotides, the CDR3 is TGTGCCAGCAGTTTGGGCGCCGGGGGCTATGGCTACACCTTC. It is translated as CASSLGAGGYGYTF.

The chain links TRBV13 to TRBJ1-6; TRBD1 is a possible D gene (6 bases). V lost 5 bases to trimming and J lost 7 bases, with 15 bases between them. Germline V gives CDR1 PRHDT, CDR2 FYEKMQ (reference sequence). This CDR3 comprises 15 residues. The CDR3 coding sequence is TGTGCCAGCAGCGGAGAACAGGGTGTAAATTCACCCCTCCACTTT. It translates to CASSGEQGVNSPLHF.

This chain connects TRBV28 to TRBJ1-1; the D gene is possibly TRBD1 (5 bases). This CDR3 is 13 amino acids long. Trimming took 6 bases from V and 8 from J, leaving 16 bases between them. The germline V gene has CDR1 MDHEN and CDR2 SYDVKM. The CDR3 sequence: CASSPTGTVEAFF. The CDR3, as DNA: TGTGCCAGCAGCCCGACCGGGACTGTAGAAGCTTTCTTT.

CDR3 sequence (DNA): TGTGCCAGCAGCTTAGGCTCAGACCAGTACTTC. This codes for CASSLGSDQYF. V usage is TRBV7-9 and J usage is TRBJ2-5; D is unclear. This CDR3 is 11 amino acids long. Trimming took off 1 base at V and 10 bases at J, with 7 bases between the two ends. The germline gives CDR1 SEHNR, CDR2 FQNEAQ (reference sequence).

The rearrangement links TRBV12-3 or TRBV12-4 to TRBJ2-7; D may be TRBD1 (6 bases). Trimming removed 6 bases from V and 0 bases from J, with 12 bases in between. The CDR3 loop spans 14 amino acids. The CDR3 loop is CASSPGTISYEQYF. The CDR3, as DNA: TGTGCCAGCAGCCCCGGGACAATCTCCTACGAGCAGTACTTC.

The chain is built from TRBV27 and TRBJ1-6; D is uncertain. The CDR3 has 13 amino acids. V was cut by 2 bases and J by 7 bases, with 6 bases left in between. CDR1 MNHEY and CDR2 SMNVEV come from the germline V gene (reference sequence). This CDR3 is CASSLRPNSPLHF. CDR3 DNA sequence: TGTGCCAGCAGTTTACGGCCAAATTCACCCCTCCACTTT.

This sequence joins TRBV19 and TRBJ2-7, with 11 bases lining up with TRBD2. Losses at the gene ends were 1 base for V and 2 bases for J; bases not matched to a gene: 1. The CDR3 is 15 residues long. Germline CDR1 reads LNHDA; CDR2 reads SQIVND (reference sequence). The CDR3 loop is CASSIVLAGAYEQYF. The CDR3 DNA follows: TGTGCCAGTAGTATAGTACTAGCGGGGGCCTACGAGCAGTACTTC.

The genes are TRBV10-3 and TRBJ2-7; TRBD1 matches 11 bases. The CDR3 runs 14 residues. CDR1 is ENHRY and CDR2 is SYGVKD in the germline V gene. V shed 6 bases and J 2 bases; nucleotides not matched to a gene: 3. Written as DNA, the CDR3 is TGTGCCATCAGGCCGGGACAGGGGGCCTACGAGCAGTACTTC. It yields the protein CAIRPGQGAYEQYF.

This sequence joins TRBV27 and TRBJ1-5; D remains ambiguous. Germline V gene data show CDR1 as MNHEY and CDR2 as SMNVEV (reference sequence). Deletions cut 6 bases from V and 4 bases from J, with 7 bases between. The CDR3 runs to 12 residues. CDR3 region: CASREGNQPQHF. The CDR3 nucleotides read TGTGCCAGCAGAGAAGGGAATCAGCCCCAGCATTTT.

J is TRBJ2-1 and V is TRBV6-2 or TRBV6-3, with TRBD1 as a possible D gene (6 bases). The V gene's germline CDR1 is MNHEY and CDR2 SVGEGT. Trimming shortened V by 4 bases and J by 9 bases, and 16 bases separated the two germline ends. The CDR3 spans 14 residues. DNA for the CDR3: TGTGCCAGCAGTTCCCTAGGGGGTCTGGTTGAGCAGTTCTTC. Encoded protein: CASSSLGGLVEQFF.

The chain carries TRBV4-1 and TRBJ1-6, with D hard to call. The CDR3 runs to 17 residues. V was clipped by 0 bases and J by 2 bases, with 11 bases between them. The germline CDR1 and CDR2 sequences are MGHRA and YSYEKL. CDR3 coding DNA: TGCGCCAGCAGCCAAGAGCCGGGAGGCACCTATAATTCACCCCTCCACTTT. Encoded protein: CASSQEPGGTYNSPLHF.

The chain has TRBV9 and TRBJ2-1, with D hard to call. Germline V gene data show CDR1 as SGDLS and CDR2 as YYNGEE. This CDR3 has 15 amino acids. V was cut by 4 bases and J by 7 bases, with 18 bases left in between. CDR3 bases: TGTGCCAGCAGCCCCGATCAAAAGGTATGGAATGAGCAGTTCTTC. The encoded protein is CASSPDQKVWNEQFF.

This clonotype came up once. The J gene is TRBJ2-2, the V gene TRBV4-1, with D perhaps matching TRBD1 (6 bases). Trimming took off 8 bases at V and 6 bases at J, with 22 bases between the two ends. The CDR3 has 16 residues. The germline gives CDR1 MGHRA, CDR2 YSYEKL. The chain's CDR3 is CASRAGPGALPGELFF. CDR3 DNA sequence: TGCGCCAGCCGCGCTGGGCCAGGGGCCCTGCCCGGGGAGCTGTTTTTT.

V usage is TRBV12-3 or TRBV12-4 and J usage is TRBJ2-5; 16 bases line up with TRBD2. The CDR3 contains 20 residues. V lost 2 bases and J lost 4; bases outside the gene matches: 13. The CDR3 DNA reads TGTGCCAGCAGTTTATACCGGCCGGGACTAGCGGGAGGGCCGCGAGAGACCCAGTACTTC. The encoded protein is CASSLYRPGLAGGPRETQYF.